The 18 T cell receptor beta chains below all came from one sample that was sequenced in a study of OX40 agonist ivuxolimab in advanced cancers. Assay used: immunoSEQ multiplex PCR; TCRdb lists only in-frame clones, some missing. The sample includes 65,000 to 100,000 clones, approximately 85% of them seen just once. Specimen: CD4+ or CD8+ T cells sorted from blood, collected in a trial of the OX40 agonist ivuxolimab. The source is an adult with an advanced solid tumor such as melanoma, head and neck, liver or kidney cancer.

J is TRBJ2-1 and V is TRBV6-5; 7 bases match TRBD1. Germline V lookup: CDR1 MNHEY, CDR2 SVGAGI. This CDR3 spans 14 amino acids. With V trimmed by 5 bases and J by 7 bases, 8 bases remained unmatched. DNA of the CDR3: TGTGCCAGCAGTGCAAACAGGGGATCTAATGAGCAGTTCTTC. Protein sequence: CASSANRGSNEQFF.

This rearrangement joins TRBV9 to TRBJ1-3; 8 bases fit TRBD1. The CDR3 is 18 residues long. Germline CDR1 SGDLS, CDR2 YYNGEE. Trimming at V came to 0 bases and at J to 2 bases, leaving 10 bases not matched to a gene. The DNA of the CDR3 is TGTGCCAGCAGCGTAGATAACAGGGGGATCTCCCCTGGAAACACCATATATTTT. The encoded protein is CASSVDNRGISPGNTIYF.

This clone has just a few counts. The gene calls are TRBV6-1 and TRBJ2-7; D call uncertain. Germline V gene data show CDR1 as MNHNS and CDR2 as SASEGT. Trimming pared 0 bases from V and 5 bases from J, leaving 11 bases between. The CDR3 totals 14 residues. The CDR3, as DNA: TGTGCCAGCAGTGAAGCCTTCGGACCCAACGAGCAGTACTTC. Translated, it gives CASSEAFGPNEQYF.

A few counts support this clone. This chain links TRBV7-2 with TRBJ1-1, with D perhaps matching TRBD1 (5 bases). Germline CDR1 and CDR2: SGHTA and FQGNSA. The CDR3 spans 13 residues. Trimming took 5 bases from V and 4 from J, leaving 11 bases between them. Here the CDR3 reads CASSVGEATEAFF. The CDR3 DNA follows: TGTGCCAGCAGCGTAGGGGAAGCCACTGAAGCTTTCTTT. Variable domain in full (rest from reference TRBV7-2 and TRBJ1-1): GAGVSQSPSNKVTEKGKDVELRCDPISGHTALYWYRQSLGQGLEFLIYFQGNSAPDKSGLPSDRFSAERTGGSVSTLTIQRTQQEDSAVYLCASSVGEATEAFFGQGTRLTVV.

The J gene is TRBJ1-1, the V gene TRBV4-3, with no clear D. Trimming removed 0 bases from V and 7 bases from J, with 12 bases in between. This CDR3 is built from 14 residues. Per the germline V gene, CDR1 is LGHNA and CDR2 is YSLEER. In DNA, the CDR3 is TGCGCCAGCAGCCAAGACCGTGAGTCCCATGAAGCTTTCTTT. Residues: CASSQDRESHEAFF.

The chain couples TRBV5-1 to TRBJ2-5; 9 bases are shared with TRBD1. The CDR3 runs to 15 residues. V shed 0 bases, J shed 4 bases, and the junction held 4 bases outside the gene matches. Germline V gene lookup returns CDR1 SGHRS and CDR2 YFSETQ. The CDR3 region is CASSLDRGRLETQYF. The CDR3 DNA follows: TGCGCCAGCAGCTTGGACAGGGGGCGATTAGAGACCCAGTACTTC.

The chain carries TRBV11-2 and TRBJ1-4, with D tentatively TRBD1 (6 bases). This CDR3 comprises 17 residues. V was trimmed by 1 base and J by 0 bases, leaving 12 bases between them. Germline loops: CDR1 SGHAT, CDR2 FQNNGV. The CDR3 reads CASSLGYRAATNEKLFF. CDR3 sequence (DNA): TGTGCCAGCAGCTTAGGTTACAGGGCTGCAACTAATGAAAAACTGTTTTTT.

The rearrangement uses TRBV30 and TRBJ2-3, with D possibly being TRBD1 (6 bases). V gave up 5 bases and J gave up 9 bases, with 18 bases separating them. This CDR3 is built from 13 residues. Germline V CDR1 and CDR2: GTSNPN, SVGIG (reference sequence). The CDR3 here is CAWEGLQGITQYF. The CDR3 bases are TGTGCCTGGGAAGGACTTCAGGGGATAACGCAGTATTTT. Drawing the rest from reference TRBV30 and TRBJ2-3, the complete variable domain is SQTIHQWPATLVQPVGSPLSLECTVEGTSNPNLYWYRQAAGRGLQLLFYSVGIGQISSEVPQNLSASRPQDRQFILSSKKLLLSDSGFYLCAWEGLQGITQYFGPGTRLTVL.

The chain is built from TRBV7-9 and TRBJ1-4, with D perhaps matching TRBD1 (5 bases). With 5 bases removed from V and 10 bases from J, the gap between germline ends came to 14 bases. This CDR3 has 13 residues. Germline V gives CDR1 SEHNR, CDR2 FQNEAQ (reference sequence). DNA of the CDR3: TGTGCCAGCAGCCAAGGGGCGGAAGGAAAACTGTTTTTT. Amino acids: CASSQGAEGKLFF. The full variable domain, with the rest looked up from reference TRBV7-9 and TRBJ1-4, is DTGVSQNPRHKITKRGQNVTFRCDPISEHNRLYWYRQTLGQGPEFLTYFQNEAQLEKSRLLSDRFSAERPKGSFSTLEIQRTEQGDSAMYLCASSQGAEGKLFFGSGTQLSVL.

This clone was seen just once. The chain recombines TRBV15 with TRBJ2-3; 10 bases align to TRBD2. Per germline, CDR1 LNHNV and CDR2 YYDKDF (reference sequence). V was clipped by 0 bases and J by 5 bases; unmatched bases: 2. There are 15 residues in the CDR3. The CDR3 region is CATSRDRLAGDTQYF. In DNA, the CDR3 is TGTGCCACCAGCAGAGATAGACTAGCGGGAGATACGCAGTATTTT.

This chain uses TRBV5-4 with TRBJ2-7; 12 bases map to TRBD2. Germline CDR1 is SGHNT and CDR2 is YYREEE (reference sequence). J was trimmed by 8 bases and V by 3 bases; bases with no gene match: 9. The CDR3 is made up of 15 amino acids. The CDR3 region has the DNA TGTGCCAGCAGCTCTGAAACTAGCGGGGGGTCCAAGCAGTACTTC. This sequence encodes CASSSETSGGSKQYF.

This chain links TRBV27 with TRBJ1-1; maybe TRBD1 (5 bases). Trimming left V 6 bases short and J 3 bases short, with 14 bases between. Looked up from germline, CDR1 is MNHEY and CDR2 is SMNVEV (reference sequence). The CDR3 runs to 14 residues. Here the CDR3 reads CASSILGGYTEAFF. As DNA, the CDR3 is TGTGCCAGCAGCATACTTGGGGGTTACACTGAAGCTTTCTTT.

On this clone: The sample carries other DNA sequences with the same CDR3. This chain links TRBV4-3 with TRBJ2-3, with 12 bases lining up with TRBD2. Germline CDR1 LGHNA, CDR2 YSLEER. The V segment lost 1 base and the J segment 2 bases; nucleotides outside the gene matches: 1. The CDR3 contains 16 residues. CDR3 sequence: CASSQGLAGVTDTQYF. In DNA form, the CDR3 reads TGCGCCAGCAGCCAAGGACTAGCGGGAGTCACAGATACGCAGTATTTT.

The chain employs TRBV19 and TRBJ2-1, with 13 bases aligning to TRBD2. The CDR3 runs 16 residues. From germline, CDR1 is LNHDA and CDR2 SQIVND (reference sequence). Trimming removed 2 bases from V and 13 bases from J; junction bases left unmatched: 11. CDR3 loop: CASSISGTSGTIIQFF. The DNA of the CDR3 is TGTGCCAGTAGTATATCCGGGACTAGCGGGACCATCATCCAGTTCTTC. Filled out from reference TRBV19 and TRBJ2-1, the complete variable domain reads DGGITQSPKYLFRKEGQNVTLSCEQNLNHDAMYWYRQDPGQGLRLIYYSQIVNDFQKGDIAEGYSVSREKKESFPLTVTSAQKNPTAFYLCASSISGTSGTIIQFFGPGTRLTVL.

The CDR3 nucleotides read TGTGCCAGTAGTACCGGGACAGGGAGGGGCGAGCAGTACTTC. Its protein product is CASSTGTGRGEQYF. This sequence joins TRBV19 and TRBJ2-7; 9 bases align to TRBD1. The V gene end was trimmed by 4 bases and the J gene end by 6 bases; junction bases not matched to a gene: 7. The V gene's germline CDR1 is LNHDA and CDR2 SQIVND (reference sequence). CDR3 length: 14 residues.

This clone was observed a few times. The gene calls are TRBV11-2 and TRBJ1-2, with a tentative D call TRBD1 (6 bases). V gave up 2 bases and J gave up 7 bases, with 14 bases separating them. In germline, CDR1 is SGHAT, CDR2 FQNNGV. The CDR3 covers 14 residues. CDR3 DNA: TGTGCCAGCAGCTTAACAGGGAGGGCGAGTGGCTACACCTTC. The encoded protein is CASSLTGRASGYTF.

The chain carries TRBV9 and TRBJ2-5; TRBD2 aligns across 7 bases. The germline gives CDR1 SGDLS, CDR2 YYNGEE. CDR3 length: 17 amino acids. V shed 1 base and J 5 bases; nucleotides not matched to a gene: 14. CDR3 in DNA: TGTGCCAGCAGCGTACACGCGAGGACGGGGGGAGGGGAGACCCAGTACTTC. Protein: CASSVHARTGGGETQYF.

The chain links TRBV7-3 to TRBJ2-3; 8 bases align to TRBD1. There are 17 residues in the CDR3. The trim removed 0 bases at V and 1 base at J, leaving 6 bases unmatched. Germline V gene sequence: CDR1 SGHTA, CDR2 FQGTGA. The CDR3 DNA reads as TGTGCCAGCAGCTTAACGCTCGGACAGGGTGGCACAGATACGCAGTATTTT. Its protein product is CASSLTLGQGGTDTQYF.